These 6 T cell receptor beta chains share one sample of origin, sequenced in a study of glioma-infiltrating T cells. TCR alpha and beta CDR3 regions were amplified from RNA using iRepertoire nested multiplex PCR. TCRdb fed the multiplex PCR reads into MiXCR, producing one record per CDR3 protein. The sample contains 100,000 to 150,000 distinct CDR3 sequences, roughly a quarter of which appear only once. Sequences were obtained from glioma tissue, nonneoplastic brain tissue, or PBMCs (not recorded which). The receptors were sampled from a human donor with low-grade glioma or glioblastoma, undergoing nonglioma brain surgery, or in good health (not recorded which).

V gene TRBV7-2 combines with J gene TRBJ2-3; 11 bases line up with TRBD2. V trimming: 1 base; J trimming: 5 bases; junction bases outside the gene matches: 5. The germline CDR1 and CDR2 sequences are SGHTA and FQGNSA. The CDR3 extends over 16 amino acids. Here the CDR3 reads CASSLDSGGAGDTQYF. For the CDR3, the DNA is TGTGCCAGCAGCTTAGATAGCGGGGGGGCCGGAGATACGCAGTATTTT.

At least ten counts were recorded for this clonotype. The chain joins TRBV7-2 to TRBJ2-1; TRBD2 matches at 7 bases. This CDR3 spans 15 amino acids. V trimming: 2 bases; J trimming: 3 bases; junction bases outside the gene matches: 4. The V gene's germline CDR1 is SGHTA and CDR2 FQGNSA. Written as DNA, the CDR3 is TGTGCCAGCAGCTTATATTCTAGCGGCTACAATGAGCAGTTCTTC. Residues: CASSLYSSGYNEQFF.

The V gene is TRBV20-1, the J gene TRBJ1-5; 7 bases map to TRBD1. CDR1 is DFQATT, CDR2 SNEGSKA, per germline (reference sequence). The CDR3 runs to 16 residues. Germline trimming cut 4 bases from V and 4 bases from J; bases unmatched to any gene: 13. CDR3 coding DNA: TGCAGTGCTATTTTAAGCCGACAGGGTCGAAATCAGCCCCAGCATTTT. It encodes CSAILSRQGRNQPQHF.

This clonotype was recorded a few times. The CDR3 DNA reads as TGTGCCAGTAGGGTGAGATTGAGAACTGAAGCTTTCTTT. This gives the protein CASRVRLRTEAFF. The V gene is TRBV6-4, the J gene TRBJ1-1; the D is unclear. Trimming shortened V by 9 bases and J by 5 bases, and 16 bases separated the two germline ends. The CDR3 has 13 amino acids. Per germline, CDR1 MRHNA and CDR2 SNTAGT.

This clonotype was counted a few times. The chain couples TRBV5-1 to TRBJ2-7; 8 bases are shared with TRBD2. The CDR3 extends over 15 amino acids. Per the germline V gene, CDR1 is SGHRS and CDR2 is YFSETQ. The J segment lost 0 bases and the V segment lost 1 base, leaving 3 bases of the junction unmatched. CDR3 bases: TGCGCCAGCAGCTTGTCCAGCGGGAGCTCCTACGAGCAGTACGTC. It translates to CASSLSSGSSYEQYV.

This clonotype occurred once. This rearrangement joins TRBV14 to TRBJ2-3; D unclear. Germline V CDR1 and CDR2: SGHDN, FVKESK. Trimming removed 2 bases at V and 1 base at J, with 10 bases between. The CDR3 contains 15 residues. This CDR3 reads CASSQQLVGTDTQYF. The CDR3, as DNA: TGTGCCAGCAGCCAACAGCTCGTCGGCACAGATACGCAGTATTTT.